This T cell receptor (beta chain) came from a study of blood T cell repertoires in COVID-19. Study in general: Italy, Spain and the United States were the sources of the convalescent and acute COVID-19 samples. T cells, B-cell-depleted T cells, or PBMCs supplied cDNA or gDNA.

The trim removed 1 base at V and 6 bases at J, leaving 6 bases unmatched. Germline CDR1 MNHEY, CDR2 SMNVEV (reference sequence). The CDR3 is made up of 15 amino acids. Seattle patient enrollment occurred during active infection, with longitudinal follow-up thereafter. The protocol was immunoSEQ multiplex PCR, while the TCRdb copy is restricted to in-frame clones and leaves out a portion. The sample holds 150,000 to 250,000 clones, about 95% seen once. The receptor was derived from a man aged 30 to 45 with COVID-19, enrolled during active disease. The sequencing sample was made of peripheral blood. V and J are TRBV27 and TRBJ1-2; TRBD1 matches 9 bases. The CDR3, as DNA: TGTGCCAGCAGTTTATTTGGACAGGGGAAAGATGGCTACACCTTC. This gives the protein CASSLFGQGKDGYTF.